This T cell receptor (beta chain) was found in a study of blood T cell repertoires in COVID-19. The overall study: COVID-19 samples collected from the United States, Italy and Spain covered acute and convalescent phases. PBMCs, B-cell-depleted T cells, or T cells provided the cDNA or gDNA that made up the material.

The ends lost 7 bases at V and 4 bases at J; junction bases unmatched: 2. Germline values: CDR1 SSHAT, CDR2 FNYEAQ (reference sequence). This CDR3 region has 13 residues. As handled by the study authors: Counts of nucleated cells, estimated from reference gene primer amplification, were obtained. Here immunoSEQ multiplex PCR was the method, and the copy in TCRdb shows in-frame clones only, minus some. That table is the source of V, J and clone size, and D and trimming were worked out from the DNA. This table holds 250,000 to 300,000 clones, roughly 89% found once. This clonotype was sampled from a woman between 40 and 50 years old who had recovered from COVID-19. The source material was peripheral blood. J is TRBJ1-5 and V is TRBV7-7; 9 bases agree with TRBD1. DNA of the CDR3: TGTGCCAGCACCGACAGGGGGAATCAGCCCCAGCATTTT. Translated: CASTDRGNQPQHF.